This TCR beta chain was sequenced during a study of cytomegalovirus exposure and HLA in healthy donors. In regard to this clone: Its matching antigen is unknown.

The PCR made use of 60 Vbeta and 13 Jbeta primers. Produced via immunoSEQ multiplex PCR; TCRdb's table is partial and in-frame only. The sample shows about 130,000 clones, 8% to 11% of them seen only once. The V end was cut by 5 bases, the J end by 8 bases, with 22 bases between. This CDR3 region has 16 residues. Germline values: CDR1 SGHVS, CDR2 FNYEAQ. Findings of the study overall: Whilst most TCR sequences proved rare, a subset of public TCRs occurred across many donors.

This sequence was found in a woman under 30 in good health and CMV-seropositive. The sequenced material came from PBMCs. The gene calls are TRBV7-6 and TRBJ2-1, with D perhaps matching TRBD2 (6 bases). CDR3 in amino acids: CASSPRASASSDEQFF. The CDR3 nucleotides read TGTGCCAGCAGCCCCCGGGCTAGCGCGTCTTCGGATGAGCAGTTCTTC.